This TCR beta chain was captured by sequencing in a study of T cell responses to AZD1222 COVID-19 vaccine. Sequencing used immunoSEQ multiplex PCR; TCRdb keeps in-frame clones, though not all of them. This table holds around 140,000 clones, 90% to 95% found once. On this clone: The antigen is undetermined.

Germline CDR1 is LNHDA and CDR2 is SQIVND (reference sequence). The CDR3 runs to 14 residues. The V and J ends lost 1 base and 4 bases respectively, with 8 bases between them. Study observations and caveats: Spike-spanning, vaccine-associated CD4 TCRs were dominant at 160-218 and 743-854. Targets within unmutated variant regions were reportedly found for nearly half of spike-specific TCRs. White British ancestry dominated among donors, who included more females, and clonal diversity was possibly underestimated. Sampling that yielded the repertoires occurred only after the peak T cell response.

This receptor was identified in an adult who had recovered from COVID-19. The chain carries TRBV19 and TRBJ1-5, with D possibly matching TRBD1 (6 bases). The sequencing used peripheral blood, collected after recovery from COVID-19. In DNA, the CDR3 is TGTGCCAGTAGTATAGGGACAGCGAATCAGCCCCAGCATTTT. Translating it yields CASSIGTANQPQHF. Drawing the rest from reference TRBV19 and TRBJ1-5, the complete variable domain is DGGITQSPKYLFRKEGQNVTLSCEQNLNHDAMYWYRQDPGQGLRLIYYSQIVNDFQKGDIAEGYSVSREKKESFPLTVTSAQKNPTAFYLCASSIGTANQPQHFGDGTRLSIL.